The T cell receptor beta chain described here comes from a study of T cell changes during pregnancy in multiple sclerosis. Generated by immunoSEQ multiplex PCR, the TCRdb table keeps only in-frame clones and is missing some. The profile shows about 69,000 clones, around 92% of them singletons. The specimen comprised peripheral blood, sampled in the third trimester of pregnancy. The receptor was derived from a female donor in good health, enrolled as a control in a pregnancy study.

The CDR3 nucleotides read TGTGCCAGCAGACCCGGGAGAGCCAAAGCGATGTACACCGGGGAGCTGTTTTTT. It is translated as CASRPGRAKAMYTGELFF. The chain is built from TRBV7-8 and TRBJ2-2; TRBD2 might be the D (6 bases). The V gene lost 6 bases and the J gene lost 3 bases, with 23 bases spanning the gap. CDR1 is SGHVS and CDR2 is FQNEAQ in the germline V gene. This CDR3 contains 18 residues.